Following are 16 T cell receptor beta chains from one sample sequenced in a study of blood T cell repertoires in COVID-19. The repertoire was sequenced with immunoSEQ multiplex PCR; TCRdb's copy has only in-frame clones and lacks some. The table lists around 100,000 clones, roughly 84% of them singletons. Material for sequencing was peripheral blood. The origin of the receptors is a man aged 60-69 years with acute or convalescent COVID-19.

This clone was seen just once. This chain joins TRBV11-3 and TRBJ2-1, with 11 bases lining up with TRBD2. The V segment lost 5 bases and the J segment 4 bases; nucleotides outside the gene matches: 7. The CDR3 runs to 16 residues. CDR1 SGHNT and CDR2 YENEEA come from the germline V gene. The CDR3 DNA follows: TGTGCCAGCAGCCTTTTTAGCGGGAGGGATTACAATGAGCAGTTCTTC. Residues: CASSLFSGRDYNEQFF. The full variable domain, in which reference TRBV11-3 and TRBJ2-1 provide the parts outside the CDR3, is EAGVVQSPRYKIIEKKQPVAFWCNPISGHNTLYWYLQNLGQGPELLIRYENEEAVDDSQLPKDRFSAERLKGVDSTLKIQPAELGDSAVYLCASSLFSGRDYNEQFFGPGTRLTVL.

This clone came up once. The genes are TRBV11-2 and TRBJ2-5, with D perhaps matching TRBD2 (5 bases). With 5 bases removed from V and 2 bases from J, the gap between germline ends came to 9 bases. This CDR3 region has 13 residues. Germline V gene data show CDR1 as SGHAT and CDR2 as FQNNGV. The CDR3 spells CASSRSGQETQYF. The CDR3 nucleotides read TGTGCCAGCAGCCGGAGCGGACAAGAGACCCAGTACTTC.

V is TRBV5-6 and J is TRBJ2-7, with 10 bases fitting TRBD1. Germline CDR1 reads SGHDT; CDR2 reads YYEEEE. V was clipped by 6 bases and J by 4 bases; unmatched bases: 10. The CDR3 loop spans 15 amino acids. CDR3 nucleotide sequence: TGTGCCAGCAATCCGGGACAGGGGTGGGGGTACGAGCAGTACTTC. Its translation: CASNPGQGWGYEQYF.

Comments on this clone: One junction end does not reproduce the germline sequence, and a read error may be involved. The rearrangement links TRBV7-7 to TRBJ2-3; TRBD2 matches 7 bases. From germline, CDR1 is SSHAT and CDR2 FNYEAQ (reference sequence). The CDR3 extends over 14 amino acids. The CDR3 DNA sequence: TGTGCTAGCAGCCGGACTAGTGGCACAGATACGCAGTATTTT. This translates into CASSRTSGTDTQYF.

V and J are TRBV2 and TRBJ1-5, with unresolved D. The V and J ends lost 4 bases and 3 bases respectively, with 10 bases between them. From germline, CDR1 is SNHLY and CDR2 FYNNEI. The CDR3 sequence is 14 residues long. This CDR3 reads CASSGLRTNQPQHF. The CDR3 nucleotides read TGTGCCAGCAGTGGACTGAGAACCAATCAGCCCCAGCATTTT.

The chain has TRBV12-3 or TRBV12-4 and TRBJ1-5, with D unresolved. V was pared by 3 bases and J by 4 bases, with 7 bases between. This CDR3 spans 13 amino acids. CDR3 in DNA: TGTGCCAGCAGTTTTTCGGAGAATCAGCCCCAGCATTTT. Amino acids: CASSFSENQPQHF.

A note on this clone: A junction boundary mismatches the germline segment, possibly from a read error. This chain connects TRBV7-7 to TRBJ1-1, with 7 bases that match TRBD1. This CDR3 is built from 13 residues. Per germline, CDR1 SSHAT and CDR2 FNYEAQ (reference sequence). CDR3 nucleotides: TGTGCTAGCAGCCTGAGACAGGGCACTGAAGCTTTCTTT. It yields the protein CASSLRQGTEAFF.

The chain has TRBV7-8 and TRBJ2-5; maybe TRBD1 (5 bases). Between the trimmed V and J ends, which lost 1 base and 5 bases, there was a span of 8 bases. Germline V gene sequence: CDR1 SGHVS, CDR2 FQNEAQ. CDR3 length: 13 amino acids. The DNA of the CDR3 is TGTGCCAGCAGCTTAGACAGGTCCGAGACCCAGTACTTC. Its translation is CASSLDRSETQYF.

The V call is TRBV11-2, the J call TRBJ1-2, with TRBD1 identical over 8 bases. Germline V gene lookup returns CDR1 SGHAT and CDR2 FQNNGV. The CDR3 contains 15 residues. V was pared by 4 bases and J by 8 bases, with 12 bases of the junction left unmatched. The CDR3 coding sequence is TGTGCCAGCAGCTCTGCTAGGACAGGGAGTCGAGGCTACACCTTC. Translating gives CASSSARTGSRGYTF. Complete variable domain (other parts from reference TRBV11-2 and TRBJ1-2): EAGVAQSPRYKIIEKRQSVAFWCNPISGHATLYWYQQILGQGPKLLIQFQNNGVVDDSQLPKDRFSAERLKGVDSTLKIQPAKLEDSAVYLCASSSARTGSRGYTFGSGTRLTVV.

The chain joins TRBV3-1 (or the pseudogene TRBV3-2) to TRBJ2-1; TRBD1 is a possible D gene (5 bases). CDR3 length: 15 amino acids. Trimming cost V 5 bases and J 3 bases, with 14 bases left between them. Germline V lookup: CDR1 LGHDT, CDR2 YNNKEL (reference sequence). The CDR3 DNA reads as TGTGCCAGCAGCTTACGGGCAGGGTTCTACAATGAGCAGTTCTTC. The encoded protein is CASSLRAGFYNEQFF.

This clone turned up a few times. This sequence joins TRBV25-1 and TRBJ1-6, with D possibly matching TRBD1 (5 bases). The CDR3 is 14 residues long. Looked up from germline, CDR1 is MGHDK and CDR2 is SYGVNS. Trimming cost V 5 bases and J 8 bases, with 13 bases left between them. The CDR3 here is CASSPTGGDSPLHF. CDR3 coding DNA: TGTGCCAGCAGTCCAACGGGGGGGGATTCACCCCTCCACTTT. Supplemented by reference TRBV25-1 and TRBJ1-6, the full variable domain reads EADIYQTPRYLVIGTGKKITLECSQTMGHDKMYWYQQDPGMELHLIHYSYGVNSTEKGDLSSESTVSRIRTEHFPLTLESARPSHTSQYLCASSPTGGDSPLHFGNGTRLTVT.

The J gene is TRBJ2-3, the V gene TRBV28; 10 nucleotides agree with TRBD2. With 6 bases clipped from V and 6 bases from J, the junction kept 9 bases outside the gene matches. The V gene's germline CDR1 is MDHEN and CDR2 SYDVKM. CDR3 length equals 15 residues. The CDR3 nucleotides read TGTGCCAGCAGAAAAAGCGGGAGGGCAGCTGATACGCAGTATTTT. Translating it yields CASRKSGRAADTQYF.

This clone was recorded only once. V usage is TRBV25-1 and J usage is TRBJ1-3; D gene unclear. CDR1 MGHDK and CDR2 SYGVNS come from the germline V gene. The CDR3 sequence is 15 residues long. V was clipped by 3 bases and J by 0 bases, with 9 bases between them. CDR3 residues: CASSDGLHSGNTIYF. Here the CDR3 DNA reads TGTGCCAGCAGTGACGGTCTGCACTCTGGAAACACCATATATTTT.

The rearrangement joins TRBV24-1 to TRBJ1-3, with unresolved D. In germline, CDR1 is KGHDR, CDR2 SFDVKD. V was trimmed by 4 bases and J by 0 bases, leaving 9 bases between them. CDR3 length: 15 residues. Here the CDR3 DNA reads TGTGCCACCAGTGACCCCGTCCGCTCTGGAAACACCATATATTTT. Protein sequence: CATSDPVRSGNTIYF.

J is TRBJ1-2 and V is TRBV5-4, with a weak D call TRBD1 (5 bases). CDR3 length equals 13 residues. Per the germline V gene, CDR1 is SGHNT and CDR2 is YYREEE (reference sequence). Trimming removed 3 bases at V and 4 bases at J, with 10 bases between. CDR3 in amino acids: CASSSGHIYGYTF. CDR3 DNA: TGTGCCAGCAGCTCAGGACATATCTATGGCTACACCTTC.

This clone is a singleton in its sample. This chain joins TRBV24-1 and TRBJ2-1; the D is unclear. The CDR3 contains 14 residues. The V and J ends lost 3 bases and 4 bases respectively, with 9 bases between them. Germline V gene data show CDR1 as KGHDR and CDR2 as SFDVKD. CDR3 sequence reads: CATSDPKTYNEQFF. In DNA, the CDR3 is TGTGCCACCAGTGATCCGAAGACTTACAATGAGCAGTTCTTC.